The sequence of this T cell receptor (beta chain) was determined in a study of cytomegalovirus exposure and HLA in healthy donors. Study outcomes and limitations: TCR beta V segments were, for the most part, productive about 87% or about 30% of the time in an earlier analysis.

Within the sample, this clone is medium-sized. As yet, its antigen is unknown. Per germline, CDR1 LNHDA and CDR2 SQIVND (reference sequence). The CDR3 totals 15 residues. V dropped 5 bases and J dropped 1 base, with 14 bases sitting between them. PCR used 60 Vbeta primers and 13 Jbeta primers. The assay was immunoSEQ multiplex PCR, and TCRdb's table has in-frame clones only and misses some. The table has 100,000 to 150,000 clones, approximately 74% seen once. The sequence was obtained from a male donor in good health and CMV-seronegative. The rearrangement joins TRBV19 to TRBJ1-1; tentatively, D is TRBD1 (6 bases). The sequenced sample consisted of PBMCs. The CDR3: CASSGRGTRNTEAFF. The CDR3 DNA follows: TGTGCCAGTAGTGGGCGGGGGACAAGGAACACTGAAGCTTTCTTT.